The T cell receptor beta chain under discussion was sequenced for a study of blood T cell repertoires in COVID-19. Study summary: From the United States, Italy and Spain came samples of acute and convalescent COVID-19. Sources were T cells, B-cell-depleted T cells, or PBMCs; the material itself was cDNA or gDNA.

Authors' data handling: For nucleated cells, counts were estimated from reference gene primer amplification. Clones were sequenced by immunoSEQ multiplex PCR, and TCRdb holds only the in-frame ones, with some missing. V, J and clone size are taken as reported in that table, and D and trimming were inferred from the DNA itself. In the table there are 450,000 or so clones, 70% to 90% of which are singletons. Followed over time, Seattle patients had been enrolled while infection was active. The length of the CDR3 is 16 residues. CDR1 and CDR2 from the germline V gene are LGHNT and FRNRAP. V trimming: 0 bases; J trimming: 2 bases; junction bases outside the gene matches: 2.

The gene calls are TRBV12-5 and TRBJ2-2; 8 bases are a match to TRBD2. The clonotype originates from a woman aged 35 to 49 with COVID-19, enrolled during active disease. Sequenced input: peripheral blood. As DNA, the CDR3 is TGTGCTAGTGGTTTGGTAGCGGGGGCCAACACCGGGGAGCTGTTTTTT. It encodes CASGLVAGANTGELFF.